Following are 27 T cell receptor beta chains from one sample sequenced in a study of neurological immune-mediated disorders. Documented time point: technical triplicate 2. TCRdb used MiXCR to reprocess the 5' RACE reads, holding one entry per CDR3 protein. The table lists roughly 57,000 distinct CDR3 sequences, around 24% of them singletons. The sample consisted of PBMCs. The source of these receptors is a man in his fifties or sixties with HTLV-1-associated myelopathy (HAM/TSP).

This clonotype has ten or more counts. V and J are TRBV5-1 and TRBJ1-5; D might be TRBD1 (6 bases). The germline V and J ends were trimmed by 4 bases and 2 bases, with 10 bases remaining between them. The germline V gene has CDR1 SGHRS and CDR2 YFSETQ. The CDR3 totals 14 residues. CDR3 in DNA: TGCGCCAGCAGCGAGGGGGGCGGCAATCAGCCCCAGCATTTT. Its translation: CASSEGGGNQPQHF.

This clonotype was counted ten times or more. This chain connects TRBV20-1 to TRBJ2-1; D is possibly TRBD1 (5 bases). Trimming removed 1 base at V and 4 bases at J, with 11 bases between. CDR3 size: 14 residues. The germline gives CDR1 DFQATT, CDR2 SNEGSKA (reference sequence). The CDR3 sequence is CSARGSDSYNEQFF. CDR3 DNA sequence: TGCAGTGCTAGAGGGTCAGACAGTTACAATGAGCAGTTCTTC.

Many counts were recorded for this clonotype. The CDR3 coding sequence is TGTGCCAGCAGTTTAGAGGGGTATTACTCCTACAATGAGCAGTTCTTC. This codes for CASSLEGYYSYNEQFF. The J gene is TRBJ2-1, the V gene TRBV28, with D perhaps given as TRBD1 or TRBD2 (5 bases each). The CDR3 is 16 residues long. Germline CDR1 and CDR2: MDHEN and SYDVKM. With 2 bases removed from V and 0 bases from J, the gap between germline ends came to 11 bases.

This clonotype was recorded many times. The V gene is TRBV5-6, the J gene TRBJ2-6; no reliable D call. Trimming shortened V by 0 bases and J by 0 bases, and 4 bases separated the two germline ends. The CDR3 runs to 15 residues. Looked up from germline, CDR1 is SGHDT and CDR2 is YYEEEE. CDR3 coding DNA: TGTGCCAGCAGCTTGGAGGTCTCTGGGGCCAACGTCCTGACTTTC. Its protein product is CASSLEVSGANVLTF.

The table lists this clonotype with a few counts. This chain joins TRBV10-1 and TRBJ1-1; tentatively, D is TRBD1 (6 bases). V was clipped by 3 bases and J by 9 bases, with 11 bases between them. This CDR3 contains 12 residues. Germline V CDR1 and CDR2: WNHNN, SYGVQD (reference sequence). CDR3 region: CASSEQGSKAFF. CDR3 sequence (DNA): TGCGCCAGCAGTGAACAGGGATCAAAAGCTTTCTTT.

V is TRBV7-9 and J is TRBJ2-7, with D uncertain. Germline V CDR1 and CDR2: SEHNR, FQNEAQ (reference sequence). CDR3 length: 11 amino acids. V shed 5 bases and J shed 3 bases, with 5 bases lying between them. The CDR3 DNA is TGTGCCAGCAGCGCCGACTACGAGCAGTACTTC. It codes for CASSADYEQYF. The full variable domain, completed using reference TRBV7-9 and TRBJ2-7, is DTGVSQNPRHKITKRGQNVTFRCDPISEHNRLYWYRQTLGQGPEFLTYFQNEAQLEKSRLLSDRFSAERPKGSFSTLEIQRTEQGDSAMYLCASSADYEQYFGPGTRLTVT.

At least ten counts were recorded for this clonotype. The chain carries TRBV2 and TRBJ2-1, with 15 bases lining up with TRBD2. From germline, CDR1 is SNHLY and CDR2 FYNNEI. This CDR3 spans 16 amino acids. J was trimmed by 4 bases and V by 10 bases; bases with no gene match: 8. CDR3 nucleotide sequence: TGTGCCACCAAAGGACTAGCGGGAGGGATATACAATGAGCAGTTCTTC. Protein sequence: CATKGLAGGIYNEQFF.

This clonotype counts as medium-sized. The rearrangement links TRBV4-1 to TRBJ2-2, with TRBD2 as a possible D gene (6 bases). The CDR3 spans 12 residues. Germline assignment: CDR1 MGHRA and CDR2 YSYEKL. Trimming cost V 10 bases and J 5 bases, with 11 bases left between them. The chain's CDR3 is CATGGGTGELFF. The CDR3 coding sequence is TGCGCCACCGGAGGAGGGACCGGGGAGCTGTTTTTT.

This clonotype appeared many times. The chain recombines TRBV9 with TRBJ1-1, with 8 nucleotides matching TRBD1. The CDR3 totals 14 residues. V lost 3 bases, J lost 1 base, and 2 bases stayed unmatched. Germline-derived CDR1 and CDR2 are SGDLS and YYNGEE. CDR3 nucleotides: TGTGCCAGCAGCGCTGGACAGGGGAACACTGAAGCTTTCTTT. Protein product: CASSAGQGNTEAFF.

This clonotype was seen many times. The CDR3 DNA sequence: TGCAGTGCTAGAGAACTAGCGGGAGTTTACGAGCAGTACTTC. Protein product: CSARELAGVYEQYF. The chain is built from TRBV20-1 and TRBJ2-7; 11 bases match TRBD2. This CDR3 region has 14 residues. Germline V CDR1 and CDR2: DFQATT, SNEGSKA (reference sequence). V shed 0 bases and J 4 bases; nucleotides not matched to a gene: 2.

In its sample, this clonotype was seen many times. The chain combines TRBV5-1 with TRBJ2-1, with 8 bases fitting TRBD1. Germline CDR1 reads SGHRS; CDR2 reads YFSETQ. The junction had 10 bases not matched to a gene; V was cut back by 3 bases and J by 8 bases. CDR3 length: 15 amino acids. The CDR3 coding sequence is TGCGCCAGCAGCTCGGGACAGGCAAAAGTGGATGAGCAGTTCTTC. It codes for CASSSGQAKVDEQFF.

This clonotype was observed many times. This chain uses TRBV5-4 with TRBJ1-6; 8 nucleotides line up with TRBD1. Germline CDR1 SGHNT, CDR2 YYREEE (reference sequence). CDR3 size: 16 residues. The ends lost 3 bases at V and 2 bases at J; junction bases unmatched: 4. CDR3 coding DNA: TGTGCCAGCAGCTCAGGGGGCACTGCCTATAATTCACCCCTCCACTTT. Its protein product is CASSSGGTAYNSPLHF.

This clonotype showed up many times. This chain links TRBV28 with TRBJ1-2; tentatively, D is TRBD1 (6 bases). CDR1 is MDHEN and CDR2 is SYDVKM in the germline V gene. V dropped 8 bases and J dropped 6 bases, with 22 bases sitting between them. This CDR3 is built from 15 residues. CDR3 sequence (DNA): TGTGCCAGCTCTTTTCTTGGGGGGCGCAGACATGGCTACACCTTC. Its protein is CASSFLGGRRHGYTF.

This clonotype was picked up many times. The V call is TRBV5-1, the J call TRBJ2-2, with D perhaps matching TRBD2 (5 bases). Trimming shortened V by 4 bases and J by 0 bases, and 16 bases separated the two germline ends. Looked up from germline, CDR1 is SGHRS and CDR2 is YFSETQ. The CDR3 length is 17 residues. In DNA, the CDR3 is TGCGCCAGCAGCCCTCGGGCGGGCGCAGCGAACACCGGGGAGCTGTTTTTT. This encodes CASSPRAGAANTGELFF.

The chain is built from TRBV5-1 and TRBJ2-2, with D tentatively TRBD2 (6 bases). The V end lost 0 bases, the J end lost 1 base, and 10 bases lay between the germline ends. The CDR3 length is 16 residues. CDR1 and CDR2 (germline): SGHRS, YFSETQ. This CDR3 is CASSLASRENTGELFF. CDR3 DNA: TGCGCCAGCAGCTTGGCCTCGCGGGAGAACACCGGGGAGCTGTTTTTT. The complete variable domain, with remaining parts taken from reference TRBV5-1 and TRBJ2-2, reads KAGVTQTPRYLIKTRGQQVTLSCSPISGHRSVSWYQQTPGQGLQFLFEYFSETQRNKGNFPGRFSGRQFSNSRSEMNVSTLELGDSALYLCASSLASRENTGELFFGEGSRLTVL.

This clonotype was seen at least ten times. The rearrangement links TRBV20-1 to TRBJ2-7; 11 nucleotides match TRBD2. From germline, CDR1 is DFQATT and CDR2 SNEGSKA (reference sequence). With V trimmed by 0 bases and J by 2 bases, 6 bases remained unmatched. This CDR3 contains 16 residues. The CDR3 spells CSARDELAGVAYEQYF. The CDR3 coding sequence is TGCAGTGCTAGAGATGAACTAGCGGGAGTGGCCTACGAGCAGTACTTC.

Ten or more counts support this clonotype. The rearrangement links TRBV20-1 to TRBJ2-5, with a tentative D call TRBD1 (6 bases). This CDR3 comprises 14 residues. Trimming shortened V by 0 bases and J by 1 base, and 9 bases separated the two germline ends. CDR1 and CDR2 from the germline V gene are DFQATT and SNEGSKA (reference sequence). The CDR3 DNA reads TGCAGTGCTAGAGAGGGGGCTGTCCAAGAGACCCAGTACTTC. Amino acids: CSAREGAVQETQYF.

About this clonotype: A much larger clone differs from this one at a single base, so this may be a read error. The chain couples TRBV11-2 to TRBJ1-1, with D possibly being TRBD1 (6 bases). The CDR3 sequence is 13 residues long. The germline V gene has CDR1 SGHAT and CDR2 FQNNGV. CDR3 amino acids: CSSSLFRGIEAFF. CDR3 sequence (DNA): TGTTCCAGCAGCTTATTCAGGGGCATTGAAGCTTTCTTT.

With respect to this clonotype: A much more abundant neighbour one base away suggests this may be a read error. The chain combines TRBV4-2 with TRBJ2-7; D gene ambiguous. Trimming stripped 0 bases from V and 7 bases from J, with 16 bases between. This CDR3 has 15 amino acids. Germline loops: CDR1 LGHNA, CDR2 YNFKEQ. The CDR3 DNA sequence: TGTGCCAGCAGCCAAGATCATGGTCTGCCATCGGAGCAGTACTTC. Its protein product is CASSQDHGLPSEQYF.

This clonotype was detected many times. V gene TRBV21-1 combines with J gene TRBJ1-5. TRBV21-1 is described as a pseudogene. This CDR3 has 18 amino acids. The CDR3 DNA reads as TGTGCCAGCAGCAAAGTAAGGAGGGGACCACGTAGCAATCAGCCCCAGCATTTT. This encodes CASSKVRRGPRSNQPQHF.

This clonotype came up many times. The chain carries TRBV5-1 and TRBJ2-7, with D tentatively TRBD2 (5 bases). CDR1 SGHRS and CDR2 YFSETQ come from the germline V gene. V gave up 2 bases and J gave up 3 bases, with 12 bases separating them. The CDR3 covers 14 residues. CDR3 sequence reads: CASSFSQRDYEQYF. The CDR3 bases are TGCGCCAGCAGCTTTAGTCAACGGGACTACGAGCAGTACTTC.

This clonotype was detected many times. V and J are TRBV11-2 and TRBJ2-2; D ambiguous. Germline values: CDR1 SGHAT, CDR2 FQNNGV. The V and J ends lost 1 base and 1 base respectively, with 10 bases between them. The CDR3 is 16 residues long. As DNA, the CDR3 is TGTGCCAGCAGCTTAGTTAGTAGCCGGAACACCGGGGAGCTGTTTTTT. Encoded protein: CASSLVSSRNTGELFF.

This clonotype was seen repeatedly, ten times or more. The V gene is TRBV28, the J gene TRBJ2-5, with D tentatively TRBD1 (6 bases). The CDR3 contains 15 residues. V was cut by 4 bases and J by 4 bases, with 16 bases left in between. The germline V gene has CDR1 MDHEN and CDR2 SYDVKM. In DNA form, the CDR3 reads TGTGCCAGCAGTTCGATACAGGGTTTTCGAGAGACCCAGTACTTC. It yields the protein CASSSIQGFRETQYF.

A few counts support this clonotype. The CDR3 coding sequence is TGTGCCAGCAGTTTCCGACAGGGGAACACCGGGGAGCTGTTTTTT. Protein: CASSFRQGNTGELFF. V gene TRBV6-2 or TRBV6-3 combines with J gene TRBJ2-2; 7 bases are a match to TRBD1. CDR3 size: 15 residues. V trimming: 4 bases; J trimming: 1 base; junction bases outside the gene matches: 3. Germline CDR1 and CDR2: MNHEY and SVGEGT.

The sample holds many counts of this clonotype. V gene TRBV5-1 combines with J gene TRBJ2-3; 9 bases match TRBD2. V lost 5 bases and J lost 3; bases outside the gene matches: 10. Looked up from germline, CDR1 is SGHRS and CDR2 is YFSETQ. CDR3 length equals 16 residues. CDR3 amino acids: CASRTDSGRPTDTQYF. In nucleotides, the CDR3 is TGCGCCAGCAGGACCGATAGCGGGAGACCGACAGATACGCAGTATTTT.

In its sample, this clonotype was seen many times. The chain couples TRBV28 to TRBJ2-3, with D possibly being TRBD1 (6 bases). The germline V and J ends were trimmed by 5 bases and 3 bases, with 18 bases remaining between them. CDR1 is MDHEN, CDR2 SYDVKM, per germline. The CDR3 is 16 amino acids. The CDR3 DNA reads as TGTGCCAGCAGTGTAATGGGACACCCCCTGACAGATACGCAGTATTTT. Translation gives CASSVMGHPLTDTQYF.

On this clonotype: At one boundary the junction diverges from the germline segment, which might be a read error. The chain joins TRBV3-1 to TRBJ1-4, with TRBD1 as a possible D gene (6 bases). The V gene's germline CDR1 is LGHDT and CDR2 YNNKEL (reference sequence). CDR3 length equals 14 residues. CDR3 amino acids: CASSRPGADEKRFF. The CDR3 DNA follows: TGTGCTAGCAGCCGACCGGGGGCGGATGAAAAACGGTTTTTT.